This entry lists 8 T cell receptor beta chains sequenced from one sample in a study of blood T cell repertoires in COVID-19. Assay used: immunoSEQ multiplex PCR; TCRdb lists only in-frame clones, some missing. The table records fewer than 45,000 clones, nearly 80% of them present only once. Material: peripheral blood. The receptors stem from a man aged 65 to 85 with acute or convalescent COVID-19.

The CDR3 DNA follows: TGTGCCAGCAGGACCGGGACTAGCGATTCCGGGGAGCTGTTTTTT. Translation gives CASRTGTSDSGELFF. This rearrangement joins TRBV2 to TRBJ2-2, with TRBD2 identical over 10 bases. Germline V lookup: CDR1 SNHLY, CDR2 FYNNEI. The CDR3 has 15 residues. The trim removed 6 bases at V and 6 bases at J, leaving 7 bases unmatched. Full variable domain (remainder filled in from reference TRBV2 and TRBJ2-2): EPEVTQTPSHQVTQMGQEVILRCVPISNHLYFYWYRQILGQKVEFLVSFYNNEISEKSEIFDDQFSVERPDGSNFTLKIRSTKLEDSAMYFCASRTGTSDSGELFFGEGSRLTVL.

This chain joins TRBV9 and TRBJ1-2, with a tentative D call TRBD1 (5 bases). Germline lookup yields CDR1 SGDLS and CDR2 YYNGEE. The ends were cut back, 0 bases at V and 4 bases at J, with 13 bases in the middle. CDR3 length: 15 amino acids. CDR3 region: CASSVGATDLYGYTF. In DNA, the CDR3 is TGTGCCAGCAGCGTAGGTGCGACAGACCTCTATGGCTACACCTTC.

V usage is TRBV9 and J usage is TRBJ1-2; 8 nucleotides match TRBD1. Per the germline V gene, CDR1 is SGDLS and CDR2 is YYNGEE. The ends lost 0 bases at V and 3 bases at J; junction bases unmatched: 4. The CDR3 loop spans 15 amino acids. CDR3 sequence: CASSVEGQEHYGYTF. CDR3 bases: TGTGCCAGCAGCGTAGAGGGACAGGAACACTATGGCTACACCTTC.

The chain links TRBV19 to TRBJ2-2, with D possibly matching TRBD2 (5 bases). The CDR3 is 14 amino acids. Trimming removed 5 bases at V and 4 bases at J, with 11 bases between. CDR1 is LNHDA and CDR2 is SQIVND in the germline V gene (reference sequence). Here the CDR3 DNA reads TGTGCCAGTAGTCCCGGGGTCTTCACCGGGGAGCTGTTTTTT. As protein: CASSPGVFTGELFF.

The rearrangement uses TRBV27 and TRBJ1-4, with TRBD1 as a possible D gene (5 bases). Germline loops: CDR1 MNHEY, CDR2 SMNVEV (reference sequence). V was pared by 5 bases and J by 3 bases, with 13 bases between. The CDR3 consists of 15 residues. The CDR3 sequence: CASSPAGGSNEKLFF. The DNA of the CDR3 is TGTGCCAGCAGTCCCGCCGGGGGTTCTAATGAAAAACTGTTTTTT.

The V call is TRBV3-1 (or the pseudogene TRBV3-2), the J call TRBJ1-6, with TRBD1 identical over 7 bases. V trimming: 0 bases; J trimming: 8 bases; junction bases outside the gene matches: 1. CDR1 is LGHDT and CDR2 is YNNKEL in the germline V gene (reference sequence). The CDR3 runs to 14 residues. The CDR3 DNA reads TGTGCCAGCAGCCAAGAGGGACAGTATTCACCCCTCCACTTT. Translation: CASSQEGQYSPLHF.

The V call is TRBV7-6, the J call TRBJ2-5, with 12 bases identical to TRBD2. The CDR3 length is 15 residues. Losses at the gene ends were 7 bases for V and 1 base for J; bases not matched to a gene: 4. Germline V gives CDR1 SGHVS, CDR2 FNYEAQ. CDR3 protein: CASTQTSGGQETQYF. The CDR3, as DNA: TGTGCCAGCACTCAGACTAGCGGGGGCCAAGAGACCCAGTACTTC.

This sequence joins TRBV29-1 and TRBJ1-1; maybe TRBD1 (5 bases). The CDR3 length is 11 residues. V was clipped by 4 bases and J by 7 bases, with 10 bases between them. Germline-derived CDR1 and CDR2 are SQVTM and ANQGSEA. CDR3 nucleotide sequence: TGCAGCGTTGTGGTAAGGGGTGAAGCTTTCTTT. This gives the protein CSVVVRGEAFF. Full variable domain (remainder filled in from reference TRBV29-1 and TRBJ1-1): SAVISQKPSRDICQRGTSLTIQCQVDSQVTMMFWYRQQPGQSLTLIATANQGSEATYESGFVIDKFPISRPNLTFSTLTVSNMSPEDSSIYLCSVVVRGEAFFGQGTRLTVV.